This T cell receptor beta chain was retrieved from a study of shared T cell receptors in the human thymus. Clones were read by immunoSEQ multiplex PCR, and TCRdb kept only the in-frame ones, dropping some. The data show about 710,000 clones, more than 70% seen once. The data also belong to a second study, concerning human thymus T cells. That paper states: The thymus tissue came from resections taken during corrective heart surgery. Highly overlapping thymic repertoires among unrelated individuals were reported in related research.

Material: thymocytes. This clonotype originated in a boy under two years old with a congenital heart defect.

The CDR3 region has the DNA TGTGCCAGCAGCTTAAATTTGGAGACAGGGGCCCGACACTCTGGAAACACCATATATTTT. It yields the protein CASSLNLETGARHSGNTIYF. The chain links TRBV7-3 to TRBJ1-3, with 8 bases aligning to TRBD1. Germline assignment: CDR1 SGHTA and CDR2 FQGTGA. The CDR3 runs 20 residues. V dropped 1 base and J dropped 0; count of bases not matched to a gene: 14.